This T cell receptor (beta chain) stems from a study of Graves' ophthalmopathy and Graves' hyperthyroidism. The length of the CDR3 is 14 residues. V was trimmed by 2 bases and J by 8 bases, leaving 10 bases between them. Germline assignment: CDR1 LNHDA and CDR2 SQIVND (reference sequence). This clonotype showed up many times. Amplification of the TCR beta CDR3 regions used RNA transcripts (as template). Amplification began with first-round RT-PCR using HTBI primers, then second-round multiplex PCR was performed. One entry per CDR3 protein, called by TCRdb with MiXCR from the multiplex PCR reads. The sample has some 210,000 distinct CDR3 sequences, 25% to 30% seen once.

This receptor was identified in a man aged 50 to 59 with Graves' ophthalmopathy. This chain links TRBV19 with TRBJ1-6; perhaps TRBD1 as D (6 bases). Sample: peripheral blood. CDR3 DNA sequence: TGTGCCAGTAGTATATACAGGGATGATTCACCCCTCCACTTT. Amino acid sequence: CASSIYRDDSPLHF.